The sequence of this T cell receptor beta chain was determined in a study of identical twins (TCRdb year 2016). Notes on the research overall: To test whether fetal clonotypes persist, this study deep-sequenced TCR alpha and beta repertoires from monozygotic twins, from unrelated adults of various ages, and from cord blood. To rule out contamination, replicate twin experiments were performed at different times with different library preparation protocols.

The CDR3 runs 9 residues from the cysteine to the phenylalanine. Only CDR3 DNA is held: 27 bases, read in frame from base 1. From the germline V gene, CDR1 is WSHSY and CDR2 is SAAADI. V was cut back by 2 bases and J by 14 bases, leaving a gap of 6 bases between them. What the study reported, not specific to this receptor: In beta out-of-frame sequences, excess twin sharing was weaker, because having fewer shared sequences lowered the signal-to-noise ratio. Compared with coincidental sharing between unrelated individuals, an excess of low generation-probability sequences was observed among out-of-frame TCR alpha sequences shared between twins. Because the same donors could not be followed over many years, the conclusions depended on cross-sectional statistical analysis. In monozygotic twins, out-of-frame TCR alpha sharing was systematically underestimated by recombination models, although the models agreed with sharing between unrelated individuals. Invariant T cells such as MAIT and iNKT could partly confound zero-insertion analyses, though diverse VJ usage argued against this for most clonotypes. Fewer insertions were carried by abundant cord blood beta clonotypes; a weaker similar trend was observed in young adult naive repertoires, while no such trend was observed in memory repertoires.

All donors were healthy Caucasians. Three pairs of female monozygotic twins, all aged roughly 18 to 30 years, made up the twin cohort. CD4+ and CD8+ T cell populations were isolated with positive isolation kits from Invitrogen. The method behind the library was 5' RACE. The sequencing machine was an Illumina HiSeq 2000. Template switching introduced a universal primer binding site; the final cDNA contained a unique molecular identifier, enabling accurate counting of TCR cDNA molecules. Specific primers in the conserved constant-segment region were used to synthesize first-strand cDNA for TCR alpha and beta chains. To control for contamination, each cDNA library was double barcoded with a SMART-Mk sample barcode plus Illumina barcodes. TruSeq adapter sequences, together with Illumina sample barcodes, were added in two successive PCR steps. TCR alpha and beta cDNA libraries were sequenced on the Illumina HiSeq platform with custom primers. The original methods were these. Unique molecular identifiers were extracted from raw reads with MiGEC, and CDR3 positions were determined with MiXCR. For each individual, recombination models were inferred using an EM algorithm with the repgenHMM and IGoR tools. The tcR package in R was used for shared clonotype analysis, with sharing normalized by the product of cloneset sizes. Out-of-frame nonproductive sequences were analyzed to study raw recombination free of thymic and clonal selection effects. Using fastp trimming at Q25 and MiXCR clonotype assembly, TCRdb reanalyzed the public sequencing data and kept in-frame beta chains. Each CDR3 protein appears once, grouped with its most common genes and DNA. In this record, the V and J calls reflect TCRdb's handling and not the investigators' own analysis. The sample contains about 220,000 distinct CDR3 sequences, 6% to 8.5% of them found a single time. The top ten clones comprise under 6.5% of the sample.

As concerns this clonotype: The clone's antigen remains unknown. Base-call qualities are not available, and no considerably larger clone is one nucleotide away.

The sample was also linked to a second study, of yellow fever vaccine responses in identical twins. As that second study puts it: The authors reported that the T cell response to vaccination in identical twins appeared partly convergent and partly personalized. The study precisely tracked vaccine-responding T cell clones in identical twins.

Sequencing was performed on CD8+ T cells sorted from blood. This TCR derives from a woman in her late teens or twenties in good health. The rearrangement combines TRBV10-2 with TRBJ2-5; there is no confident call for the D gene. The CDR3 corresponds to CASSEPPYF. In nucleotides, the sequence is TGCGCCAGCAGTGAGCCCCCCTACTTC.